These 10 T cell receptor beta chains were sequenced from one sample in a study of CD8 T cells in Susac syndrome. RNA in amounts of roughly 0.5 to 1 ug was reverse transcribed with random hexamers. TCRdb ran MiXCR on the immunoSEQ multiplex PCR reads and lists one entry per CDR3 protein. The sample includes some 260,000 distinct CDR3 sequences, roughly 95% of them seen just once. The specimen sequenced was CD4+ T cells from PBMCs. The source is a human donor with multiple sclerosis.

The V gene is TRBV27, the J gene TRBJ2-5; a weak D match, TRBD2 (6 bases). The V gene's germline CDR1 is MNHEY and CDR2 SMNVEV (reference sequence). This CDR3 contains 15 residues. V was cut by 3 bases and J by 6 bases, with 17 bases left in between. As DNA, the CDR3 is TGTGCCAGCAGTTTTTTATCGGGACTCAAAAAGACCCAGTACTTC. Translating gives CASSFLSGLKKTQYF.

This chain uses TRBV24-1 with TRBJ1-3, with 9 bases identical to TRBD1. CDR3 size: 16 residues. The germline gives CDR1 KGHDR, CDR2 SFDVKD. Unmatched junction bases numbered 8, after V lost 7 bases and J lost 2 bases. CDR3 sequence: CATRGEWDRAGNTIYF. In nucleotides, the CDR3 is TGTGCCACCAGGGGGGAGTGGGACAGGGCTGGAAACACCATATATTTT.

The CDR3 spells CAISDTSNYGYTF. The CDR3, as DNA: TGTGCCATCAGTGACACATCTAACTATGGCTACACCTTC. The chain is built from TRBV10-3 and TRBJ1-2; D unclear. The CDR3 consists of 13 residues. Germline V gives CDR1 ENHRY, CDR2 SYGVKD. V gave up 3 bases and J gave up 0 bases, with 5 bases separating them.

V and J are TRBV6-5 and TRBJ2-7, with 13 positions matching TRBD2. V shed 4 bases, J shed 2 bases, and the junction held 5 bases outside the gene matches. Germline values: CDR1 MNHEY, CDR2 SVGAGI. The CDR3 extends over 16 amino acids. The CDR3 is CASSSTSGRNPYEQYV. CDR3 DNA sequence: TGTGCCAGCAGTTCGACTAGCGGGAGGAACCCCTACGAGCAGTACGTC.

The chain couples TRBV25-1 to TRBJ2-4, with 8 nucleotides matching TRBD1. The CDR3 runs to 13 residues. CDR1 is MGHDK and CDR2 is SYGVNS in the germline V gene. J was trimmed by 7 bases and V by 4 bases; bases with no gene match: 3. The CDR3 loop is CASSVQGANIQYF. The DNA of the CDR3 is TGTGCCAGCAGTGTTCAGGGGGCGAACATTCAGTACTTC.

This chain joins TRBV19 and TRBJ2-1; no clear D gene. The CDR3 covers 14 residues. Per germline, CDR1 LNHDA and CDR2 SQIVND (reference sequence). Deletions cut 6 bases from V and 1 base from J, with 10 bases between. CDR3 sequence (DNA): TGTGCCAGTAGGGTTGGGCAGTCCTACAATGAGCAGTTCTTC. Residues: CASRVGQSYNEQFF.

This chain links TRBV27 with TRBJ2-7; 7 bases agree with TRBD1. Looked up from germline, CDR1 is MNHEY and CDR2 is SMNVEV (reference sequence). The CDR3 runs to 17 residues. V shed 10 bases and J 3 bases; nucleotides not matched to a gene: 21. DNA for the CDR3: TGTGCCATCAAGCCCGTCGTTGGGCCAGGGGGTAACTACGAGCAGTACGTC. Protein product: CAIKPVVGPGGNYEQYV.

The rearrangement uses TRBV7-9 and TRBJ2-4; the D is unclear. The CDR3 has 16 amino acids. The V gene's germline CDR1 is SEHNR and CDR2 FQNEAQ (reference sequence). The ends were cut back, 3 bases at V and 1 base at J, with 13 bases in the middle. CDR3 in amino acids: CASSFWPPLAKNIQYF. For the CDR3, the DNA is TGTGCCAGCAGCTTTTGGCCCCCTCTGGCCAAAAACATTCAGTACTTC.

The V and J genes are TRBV9 and TRBJ2-6, with D perhaps TRBD1 or TRBD2 (5 bases each). From germline, CDR1 is SGDLS and CDR2 YYNGEE. Trimming cost V 3 bases and J 0 bases, with 19 bases left between them. The CDR3 consists of 19 residues. CDR3 nucleotide sequence: TGTGCCAGCAGCGCGGGACCCTCCATGGGCCTCTCTGGGGCCAACGTCCTGACTTTC. Translation gives CASSAGPSMGLSGANVLTF. The full variable domain, rest sourced from reference TRBV9 and TRBJ2-6, is DSGVTQTPKHLITATGQRVTLRCSPRSGDLSVYWYQQSLDQGLQFLIQYYNGEERAKGNILERFSAQQFPDLHSELNLSSLELGDSALYFCASSAGPSMGLSGANVLTFGAGSRLTVL.

The chain couples TRBV20-1 to TRBJ2-3; 8 nucleotides match TRBD1. The length of the CDR3 is 15 residues. The trim removed 0 bases at V and 4 bases at J, leaving 6 bases unmatched. CDR1 is DFQATT, CDR2 SNEGSKA, per germline (reference sequence). As DNA, the CDR3 is TGCAGTGCTAGAGATTGGGCAGGGGGCGCAGATACGCAGTATTTT. This encodes CSARDWAGGADTQYF.